This T cell receptor (beta chain) was captured by sequencing in a study of cytomegalovirus exposure and HLA in healthy donors. This CDR3 has 13 amino acids. Germline V gene data show CDR1 as SGHDT and CDR2 as YYEEEE. The ends were cut back, 4 bases at V and 5 bases at J, with 10 bases in the middle. The PCR used 60 Vbeta and 13 Jbeta primers. Clones were read by immunoSEQ multiplex PCR, and TCRdb kept only the in-frame ones, dropping some. The sample yields more than 130,000 clones, around 81% seen once. Each donor was nominally healthy when sampled (though unrecorded immune exposures were likely). The sequence derives from a man aged 40-50 years in good health and CMV-seropositive. The sample was PBMCs. The chain is built from TRBV5-6 and TRBJ1-5; D is uncertain. CDR3 in DNA: TGTGCCAGCAGCAATCGGGAGGATCAGCCCCAGCATTTT. Amino acid sequence: CASSNREDQPQHF.